This T cell receptor beta chain was recorded in a study of blood T cells in healthy people across ages. Looked up from germline, CDR1 is SGHKS and CDR2 is YYEKEE (reference sequence). This CDR3 has 15 amino acids. Sample-barcoded 5' priming and a J-beta primer mix drove a second PCR of roughly 6 to 12 cycles. Each CDR3 protein gets one entry after TCRdb re-called the 5' RACE reads with MiXCR. The sample shows a few hundred thousand distinct CDR3 sequences, 25% to 30% of them seen only once. Only a few counts were recorded for this clonotype. An end of the junction differs from the germline gene, which may be a read error. The individuals who served as donors were healthy Caucasians living in Russia, aged roughly 6 to 90.

The chain has TRBV5-5 and TRBJ1-2; the D gene is possibly TRBD1 (5 bases). This clonotype was sampled from a woman in her seventies in good health. The sample comprised blood. The CDR3 DNA follows: TGTGCCAGCACCTTGGCAGGGCCAACTAACTATGGCTACACCTTC. Its translation is CASTLAGPTNYGYTF.